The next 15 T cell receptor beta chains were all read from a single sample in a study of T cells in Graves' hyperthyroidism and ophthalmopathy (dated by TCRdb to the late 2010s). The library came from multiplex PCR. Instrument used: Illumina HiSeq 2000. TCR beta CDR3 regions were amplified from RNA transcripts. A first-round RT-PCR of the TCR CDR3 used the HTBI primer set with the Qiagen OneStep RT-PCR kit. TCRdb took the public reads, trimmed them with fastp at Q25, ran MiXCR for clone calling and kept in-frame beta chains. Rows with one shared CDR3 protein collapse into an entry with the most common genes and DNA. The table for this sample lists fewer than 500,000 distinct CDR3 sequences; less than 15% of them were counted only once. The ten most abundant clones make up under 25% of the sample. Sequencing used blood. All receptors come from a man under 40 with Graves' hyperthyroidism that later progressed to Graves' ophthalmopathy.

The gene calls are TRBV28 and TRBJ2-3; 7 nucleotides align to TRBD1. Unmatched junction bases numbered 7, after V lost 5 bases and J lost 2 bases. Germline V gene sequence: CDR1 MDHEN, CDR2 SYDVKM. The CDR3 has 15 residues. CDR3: CASSLTGHNTDTQYF. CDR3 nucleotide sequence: TGTGCCAGCAGTCTGACAGGGCATAACACAGATACGCAGTATTTT.

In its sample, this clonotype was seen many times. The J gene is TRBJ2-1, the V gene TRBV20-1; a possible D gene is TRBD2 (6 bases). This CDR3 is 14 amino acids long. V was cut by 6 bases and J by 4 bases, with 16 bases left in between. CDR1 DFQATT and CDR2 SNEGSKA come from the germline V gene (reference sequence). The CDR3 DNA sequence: TGCAGTGCCCACGTGACTAGAGCGTACAATGAGCAGTTCTTC. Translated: CSAHVTRAYNEQFF.

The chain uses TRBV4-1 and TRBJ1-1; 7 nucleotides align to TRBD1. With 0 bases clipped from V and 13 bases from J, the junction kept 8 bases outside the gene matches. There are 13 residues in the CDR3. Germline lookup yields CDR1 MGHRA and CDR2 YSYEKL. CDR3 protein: CASSQEGGTDIFF. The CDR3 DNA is TGCGCCAGCAGCCAAGAAGGGGGGACAGATATTTTCTTT.

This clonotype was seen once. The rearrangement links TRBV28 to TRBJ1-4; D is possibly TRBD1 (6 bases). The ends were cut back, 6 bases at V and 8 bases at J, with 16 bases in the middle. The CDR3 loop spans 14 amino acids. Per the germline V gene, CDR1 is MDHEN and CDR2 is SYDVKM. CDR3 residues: CASSRGHSGEKLFF. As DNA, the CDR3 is TGTGCCAGCAGCCGGGGACATTCGGGGGAAAAACTGTTTTTT.

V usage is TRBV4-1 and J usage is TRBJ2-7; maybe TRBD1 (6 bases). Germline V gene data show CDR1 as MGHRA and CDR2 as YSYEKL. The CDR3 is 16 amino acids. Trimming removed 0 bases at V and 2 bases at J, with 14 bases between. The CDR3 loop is CASSQDLTGFAYEQYF. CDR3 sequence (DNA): TGCGCCAGCAGCCAAGATTTAACAGGGTTCGCCTACGAGCAGTACTTC.

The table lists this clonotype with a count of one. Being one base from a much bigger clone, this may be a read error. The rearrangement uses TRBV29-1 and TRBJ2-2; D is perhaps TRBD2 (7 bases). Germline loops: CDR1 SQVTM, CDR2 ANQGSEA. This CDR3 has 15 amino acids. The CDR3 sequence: CSTGGAGLNTGKLFF. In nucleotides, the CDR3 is TGCAGCACGGGGGGCGCGGGGCTGAACACCGGGAAGCTGTTTTTT.

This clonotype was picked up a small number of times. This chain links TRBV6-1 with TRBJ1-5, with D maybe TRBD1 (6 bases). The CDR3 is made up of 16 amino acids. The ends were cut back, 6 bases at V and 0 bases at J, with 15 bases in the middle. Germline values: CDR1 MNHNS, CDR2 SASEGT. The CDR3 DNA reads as TGTGCCAGCAGGGCCCGCGGGGGCCGTAGCAATCAGCCCCAGCATTTT. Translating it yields CASRARGGRSNQPQHF.

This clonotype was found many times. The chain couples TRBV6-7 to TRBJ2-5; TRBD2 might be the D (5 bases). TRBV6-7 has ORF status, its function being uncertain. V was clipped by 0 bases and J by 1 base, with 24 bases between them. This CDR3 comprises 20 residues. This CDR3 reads CASSYSSLLRRRLLQETQYF. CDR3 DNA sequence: TGTGCCAGCAGTTACTCGTCTTTACTGCGGCGCCGACTACTCCAAGAGACCCAGTACTTC.

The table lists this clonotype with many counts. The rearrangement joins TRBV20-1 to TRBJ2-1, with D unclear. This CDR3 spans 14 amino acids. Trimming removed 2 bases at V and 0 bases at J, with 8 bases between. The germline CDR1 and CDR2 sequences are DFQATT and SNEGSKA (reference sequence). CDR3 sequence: CSARWPASYNEQFF. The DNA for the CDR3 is TGCAGTGCTAGATGGCCGGCCTCCTACAATGAGCAGTTCTTC.

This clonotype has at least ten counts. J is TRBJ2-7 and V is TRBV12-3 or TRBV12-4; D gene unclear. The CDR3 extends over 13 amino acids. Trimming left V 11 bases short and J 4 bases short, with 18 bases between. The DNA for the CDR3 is TGTGCCTCGAAAAGCCCAGGAAGTTACGAGCAGTACTTC. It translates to CASKSPGSYEQYF.

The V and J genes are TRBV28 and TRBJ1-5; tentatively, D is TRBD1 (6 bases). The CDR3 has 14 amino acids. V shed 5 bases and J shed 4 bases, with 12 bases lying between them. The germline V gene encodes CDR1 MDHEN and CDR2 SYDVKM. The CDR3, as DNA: TGTGCCAGCAGTATGCCGGGACATAATCAGCCCCAGCATTTT. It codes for CASSMPGHNQPQHF.

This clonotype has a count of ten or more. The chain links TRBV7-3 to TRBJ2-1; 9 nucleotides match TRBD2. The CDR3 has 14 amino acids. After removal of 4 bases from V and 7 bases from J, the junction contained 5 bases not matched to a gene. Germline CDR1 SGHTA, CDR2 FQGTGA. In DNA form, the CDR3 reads TGTGCCAGCAGCTCAGGACTAGCGCCTAATGAGCAGTTCTTC. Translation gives CASSSGLAPNEQFF.

CDR3 coding DNA: TGTGCCAGCAGTTTAGAGGGGGCTAGGCAGCCCCAGCATTTT. It specifies CASSLEGARQPQHF. This chain uses TRBV27 with TRBJ1-5; 7 bases match TRBD1. Germline V lookup: CDR1 MNHEY, CDR2 SMNVEV (reference sequence). The CDR3 runs 14 residues. V lost 2 bases, J lost 7 bases, and 5 bases stayed unmatched.

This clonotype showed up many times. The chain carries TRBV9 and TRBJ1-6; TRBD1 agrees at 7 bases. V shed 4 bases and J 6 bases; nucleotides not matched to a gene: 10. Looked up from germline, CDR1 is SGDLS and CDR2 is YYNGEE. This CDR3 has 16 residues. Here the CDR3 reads CASSLQWGDSNSPLHF. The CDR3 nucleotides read TGTGCCAGCAGCCTCCAGTGGGGGGACAGTAATTCACCCCTCCACTTT.

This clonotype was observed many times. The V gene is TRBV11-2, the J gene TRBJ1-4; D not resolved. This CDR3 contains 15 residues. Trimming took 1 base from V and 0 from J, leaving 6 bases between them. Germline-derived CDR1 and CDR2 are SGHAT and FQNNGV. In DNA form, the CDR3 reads TGTGCCAGCAGCTTAGCCCCAACAACTAATGAAAAACTGTTTTTT. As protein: CASSLAPTTNEKLFF.